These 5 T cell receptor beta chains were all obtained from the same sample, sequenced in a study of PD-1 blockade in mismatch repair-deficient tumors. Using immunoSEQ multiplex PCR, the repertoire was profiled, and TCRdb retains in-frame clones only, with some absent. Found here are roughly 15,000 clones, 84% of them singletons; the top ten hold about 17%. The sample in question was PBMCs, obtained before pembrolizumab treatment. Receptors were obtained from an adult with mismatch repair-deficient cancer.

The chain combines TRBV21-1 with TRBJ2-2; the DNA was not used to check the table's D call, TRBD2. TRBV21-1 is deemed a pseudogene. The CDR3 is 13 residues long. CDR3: CASSQASPGRLFF. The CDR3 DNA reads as TGTGCCAGCAGCCAGGCCAGCCCGGGAAGGCTGTTTTTT.

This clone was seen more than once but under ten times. This chain's CDR3 is CASSYSTGQSGYTF. In DNA form, the CDR3 reads TGTGCCAGCAGTTACTCGACCGGACAGTCTGGCTACACCTTC. V and J are TRBV6-5 and TRBJ1-2; D possibly corresponds to TRBD1 (6 bases). Per the germline V gene, CDR1 is MNHEY and CDR2 is SVGAGI. The CDR3 sequence is 14 residues long. V lost 0 bases to trimming and J lost 7 bases, with 12 bases between them.

In DNA form, the CDR3 reads TGCAGCGTTGAGTCGGGGGGGAACACCGGGGAGCTGTTTTTT. Translating it yields CSVESGGNTGELFF. This sequence joins TRBV29-1 and TRBJ2-2; TRBD2 aligns across 7 bases. Per the germline V gene, CDR1 is SQVTM and CDR2 is ANQGSEA. CDR3 length: 14 amino acids. After removal of 3 bases from V and 1 base from J, the junction contained 2 bases not matched to a gene.

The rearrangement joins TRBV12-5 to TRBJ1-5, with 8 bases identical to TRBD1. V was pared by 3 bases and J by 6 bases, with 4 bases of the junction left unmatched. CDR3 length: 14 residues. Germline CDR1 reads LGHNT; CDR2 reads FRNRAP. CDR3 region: CASGLAGGGQPQHF. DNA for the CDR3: TGTGCTAGTGGTTTAGCAGGGGGCGGTCAGCCCCAGCATTTT.

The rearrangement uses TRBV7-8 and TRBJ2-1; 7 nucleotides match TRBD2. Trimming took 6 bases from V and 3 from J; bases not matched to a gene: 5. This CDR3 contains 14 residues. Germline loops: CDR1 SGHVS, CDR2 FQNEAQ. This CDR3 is CASRAGKGYNEQFF. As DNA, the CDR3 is TGTGCCAGCAGAGCGGGAAAAGGCTACAATGAGCAGTTCTTC.